These 28 T cell receptor beta chains were all obtained from the same sample, sequenced in a study of tumor-infiltrating lymphocytes in primary liver carcinoma listed by TCRdb under 2017. Sequencing was performed on an Illumina HiSeq 2500. A constant-region primer and ProtoScript II reverse transcriptase were used to reverse-transcribe TCRbeta-specific cDNA from about 530 ng total RNA. The TCRbeta libraries were prepared through three rounds of nested multiplex PCR following a slightly modified ARM-PCR procedure. Each of the first two PCR rounds ran for around 10 cycles using multiplex TRBV1-TRBV30 forward primers together with a Cbeta reverse primer. TCRdb reworked the public reads: Q25 trimming with fastp, MiXCR clone assembly, productive beta chains retained. Each entry is one CDR3 protein sequence, shown with its most common DNA and genes. Present in this sample are approximately 110,000 distinct CDR3 sequences, 65% of which were seen just once. Around 8.5% of the sample is in the top ten clones.

Without any cell sorting, total RNA and DNA were co-extracted from approximately 22-30 mg of bulk tissue using the AllPrep DNA/RNA mini kit. Material: liver tumor tissue from sampling region 1. Read against the paper, the sample's cell subset or site label means: tumor region T1, superior pole. The receptors shown here come from a woman aged 55-69 years with primary liver carcinoma and hepatitis B virus infection.

Comments on this clonotype: Its ends do not fully match the called genes, so a read error is possible. This rearrangement joins TRBV6-5 to TRBJ1-1; no clear D gene. This CDR3 is 15 amino acids long. The germline V gene encodes CDR1 MNHEY and CDR2 SVGAGI. The CDR3 DNA reads as TGTGTCAGCAGTTACGCGTTGGCGGGGAACACTGTAGCTTTCTTT. Translated, it gives CVSSYALAGNTVAFF.

With regard to this clonotype: One end of the junction is discordant with germline, which a read error may explain. The CDR3 sequence is CVSSPRGPWEEQFF. CDR3 sequence (DNA): TGTGTCAGCAGCCCCCGGGGCCCATGGGAGGAGCAGTTCTTC. The chain employs TRBV12-3 or TRBV12-4 and TRBJ2-1, with D possibly being TRBD1 or TRBD2 (5 bases each). There are 14 residues in the CDR3.

By sample fraction, this clonotype is medium-sized (0.01 to 0.1%). The chain uses TRBV12-3 or TRBV12-4 and TRBJ2-7; 7 nucleotides agree with TRBD1. With 1 base clipped from V and 4 bases from J, the junction kept 7 bases outside the gene matches. CDR3 length equals 15 residues. The DNA for the CDR3 is TGTGCCAGCAGTTTAGGGCAGGGGGATTTATACGAGCAGTACTTC. It translates to CASSLGQGDLYEQYF.

In the case of this clonotype: This could be a read error, since a much larger clone is one nucleotide away. V is TRBV6-1 and J is TRBJ2-2; D is unresolved. Trimming took off 10 bases at V and 7 bases at J, with 13 bases between the two ends. CDR3 length equals 12 residues. Germline V CDR1 and CDR2: MNHNS, SASEGT. Written as DNA, the CDR3 is TGTGCCAACAAACACGATGGCGGGGAGCTGTTTTTT. Its translation: CANKHDGGELFF.

The rearrangement uses TRBV11-2 and TRBJ2-5; D is uncertain. Between the trimmed V and J ends, which lost 2 bases and 14 bases, there was a span of 18 bases. Germline V CDR1 and CDR2: SGHAT, FQNNGV. The CDR3 covers 13 residues. The CDR3 loop reads CASSLSIREIHYF. In DNA form, the CDR3 reads TGTGCCAGCAGCTTAAGCATCAGAGAGATCCATTACTTC.

This clonotype turned up a few times. The chain has TRBV28 and TRBJ2-7, with 8 bases aligning to TRBD2. The CDR3 runs 14 residues. Germline CDR1 reads MDHEN; CDR2 reads SYDVKM. The J segment lost 3 bases and the V segment lost 3 bases, leaving 4 bases of the junction unmatched. The CDR3 loop is CASSFPGTSYEQYF. CDR3 in DNA: TGTGCCAGCAGTTTTCCCGGGACTAGCTACGAGCAGTACTTC.

This clonotype has just one count. The junction departs from the called germline gene at one end, perhaps through a read error. The chain is built from TRBV11-3 and TRBJ2-1; D is uncertain. This CDR3 comprises 13 residues. CDR1 and CDR2 (germline): SGHNT, YENEEA. In DNA form, the CDR3 reads TGTGCCAGCACTCGTACCAGCTACAATGAACAGTTCTTC. Amino acids: CASTRTSYNEQFF.

This clonotype was recorded once. This rearrangement joins TRBV14 to TRBJ2-4; 8 nucleotides align to TRBD2. With 4 bases clipped from V and 1 base from J, the junction kept 12 bases outside the gene matches. The CDR3 has 18 residues. Per the germline V gene, CDR1 is SGHDN and CDR2 is FVKESK. As DNA, the CDR3 is TGTGCCAGCAGCCCCGTCGTCTCCGAGCGGGGGGCCAAAAACATTCAGTACTTC. It specifies CASSPVVSERGAKNIQYF.

With respect to this clonotype: With a much larger clone just one base away, this may be a read error. This chain uses TRBV6-1 with TRBJ1-1, with D hard to call. The germline V gene has CDR1 MNHNS and CDR2 SASEGT. This CDR3 comprises 13 residues. CDR3 bases: TGTGCCGGCAGTGAATTTGTGAACACTGAAGCTTTCTTT. This gives the protein CAGSEFVNTEAFF.

Turning to this clonotype: An end of the junction differs from the germline gene, which may be a read error. V usage is TRBV11-2 and J usage is TRBJ1-6; tentatively, D is TRBD1 (5 bases). Germline V gene data show CDR1 as SGHAT and CDR2 as FQNNGV. There are 15 residues in the CDR3. The CDR3 nucleotides are TGTGTCAGCAGCTTAGAAACAGGAGGCAATTCACCCCTCCGTTTT. Translation: CVSSLETGGNSPLRF.

The V and J genes are TRBV6-5 and TRBJ1-2; the D is unclear. There are 17 residues in the CDR3. Deletions cut 6 bases from V and 3 bases from J, with 23 bases between. Germline V CDR1 and CDR2: MNHEY, SVGAGI. The CDR3 loop is CASRTSWWGRGDYGYTF. CDR3 DNA sequence: TGTGCCAGCAGGACCTCGTGGTGGGGAAGAGGTGACTATGGCTACACCTTC.

Remarks on this clonotype: A read error may explain this, as a much larger clone is one base away. No conserved phenylalanine or tryptophan ends this CDR3, so it is likely a read error. The J gene is TRBJ1-1, the V gene TRBV6-1; D may be TRBD1 (5 bases). Germline assignment: CDR1 MNHNS and CDR2 SASEGT. The length of the CDR3 is 11 residues. Trimming removed 6 bases at V and 11 bases at J, with 13 bases between. The CDR3 is CASSPDSRAFL. CDR3 sequence (DNA): TGTGCCAGCAGCCCAGACAGCAGGGCTTTCTTG.

The chain recombines TRBV5-5 with TRBJ1-2, with 7 bases fitting TRBD1. Trimming at V came to 1 base and at J to 6 bases, leaving 6 bases not matched to a gene. Germline-derived CDR1 and CDR2 are SGHKS and YYEKEE (reference sequence). CDR3 length: 14 residues. CDR3 loop: CASSLRGLVDGYTF. CDR3 bases: TGTGCCAGCAGCTTGAGGGGGCTGGTAGATGGCTACACCTTC.

As to this clonotype: The junction departs from the called germline gene at one end, perhaps through a read error. This chain connects TRBV28 to TRBJ1-2; D is ambiguous. Germline CDR1 is MDHEN and CDR2 is SYDVKM. CDR3 length: 13 amino acids. CDR3 sequence reads: CAGSQAGKHGYTF. The CDR3 coding sequence is TGTGCCGGCAGTCAGGCGGGCAAGCATGGCTACACCTTC.

As concerns this clonotype: A read error may explain this, as a much larger clone is one base away. This chain joins TRBV12-3 or TRBV12-4 and TRBJ1-1, with 10 bases fitting TRBD1. The CDR3 runs to 14 residues. CDR3 region: CASSSDRGNTEAIF. The CDR3 DNA reads TGTGCCAGCAGTTCGGACAGGGGGAACACTGAAGCTATCTTT.

As to this clonotype: It may be a read error: a sequence one base away is much more abundant. The rearrangement uses TRBV28 and TRBJ1-5; D not resolved. The CDR3 consists of 17 residues. Germline V gives CDR1 MDHEN, CDR2 SYDVKM. The CDR3 DNA is TGTACCAGCAGCCGCCGTAATACAAGGGCCCGAAATAGGCCCCAGCATTTT. Amino acids: CTSSRRNTRARNRPQHF.

This clonotype appeared once. At one end, the junction sequence differs from germline, possibly due to a read error. The chain has TRBV29-1 and TRBJ2-1, with TRBD2 identical over 13 bases. Per the germline V gene, CDR1 is SQVTM and CDR2 is ANQGSEA. This CDR3 comprises 18 residues. CDR3 residues: CSAYGLAGVPSKDNEQFF. CDR3 DNA sequence: TGCAGCGCATATGGACTAGCGGGAGTGCCCTCCAAGGACAACGAGCAGTTCTTC.

To note about this clonotype: Possible read error: a much larger clone is one base away. This chain links TRBV7-8 with TRBJ2-5, with 9 nucleotides matching TRBD1. There are 15 residues in the CDR3. V was clipped by 3 bases and J by 3 bases; unmatched bases: 5. The germline CDR1 and CDR2 sequences are SGHVS and FQNEAQ. CDR3 sequence (DNA): TGTGCCAGCAGCTTGGGACAGGGTCTGAAAGAGACCCAGTACTTC. This gives the protein CASSLGQGLKETQYF.

The chain is built from TRBV11-2 and TRBJ2-7; D possibly corresponds to TRBD1 (5 bases). CDR3 length: 17 amino acids. The V end lost 6 bases, the J end lost 9 bases, and 30 bases lay between the germline ends. Germline V CDR1 and CDR2: SGHAT, FQNNGV. In nucleotides, the CDR3 is TGTGCCAGCAGTAAAGGCCGTGACAGTGGCATAACCTGCGGGCAGTACTTC. Residues: CASSKGRDSGITCGQYF.

As regards this clonotype: A read error is possible here, since a much larger clone lies one base away. The chain employs TRBV6-5 and TRBJ2-3, with D maybe TRBD1 (5 bases). From germline, CDR1 is MNHEY and CDR2 SVGAGI. The CDR3 covers 13 residues. Trimming took 7 bases from V and 6 from J, leaving 14 bases between them. CDR3 loop: CASKGRPQDTQYF. In DNA, the CDR3 is TGTGCCAGCAAGGGGCGGCCTCAGGATACGCAGTATTTT.

To note about this clonotype: A much larger clone differs by one base, so this may be a read error. The CDR3: CASTKLGLAGSTSYEQYF. The CDR3, as DNA: TGCGCCAGCACTAAACTAGGACTAGCGGGATCAACCTCCTACGAGCAGTACTTC. The V gene is TRBV10-2, the J gene TRBJ2-7; 12 bases are a match to TRBD2. Germline V CDR1 and CDR2: WSHSY, SAAADI. The CDR3 has 18 amino acids. Losses at the gene ends were 7 bases for V and 0 bases for J; bases not matched to a gene: 13.

Remarks on this clonotype: A much larger clone is a single base away; this may be a read error. The chain has TRBV4-1 and TRBJ1-1, with D perhaps matching TRBD1 (6 bases). Germline assignment: CDR1 MGHRA and CDR2 YSYEKL. This CDR3 has 16 amino acids. In DNA, the CDR3 is TGCGCCAGCAGCCAAGATAGGGGCAGTGGGGGCACTGAAGCTTCCTTT. Translating it yields CASSQDRGSGGTEASF.

This clonotype was detected only a few times. The rearrangement joins TRBV28 to TRBJ2-7; TRBD2 matches 12 bases. Looked up from germline, CDR1 is MDHEN and CDR2 is SYDVKM. The CDR3 consists of 17 residues. V shed 3 bases and J 2 bases; nucleotides not matched to a gene: 8. DNA for the CDR3: TGTGCCAGCAGTTTCGGGCTAGCGGGAGGGGTCACCTACGAGCAGTACTTC. Translation: CASSFGLAGGVTYEQYF. Full variable domain (missing parts from reference TRBV28 and TRBJ2-7): DVKVTQSSRYLVKRTGEKVFLECVQDMDHENMFWYRQDPGLGLRLIYFSYDVKMKEKGDIPEGYSVSREKKERFSLILESASTNQTSMYLCASSFGLAGGVTYEQYFGPGTRLTVT.

This clonotype showed up just a few times. The chain has TRBV14 and TRBJ2-3, with 8 bases that match TRBD2. CDR1 and CDR2 (germline): SGHDN, FVKESK. Trimming cost V 2 bases and J 3 bases; bases outside gene matches: 7. This CDR3 comprises 16 residues. CDR3 nucleotides: TGTGCCAGCAGCCAACAAAGCGGGAGAGGAACAGATACGCAGTATTTT. Residues: CASSQQSGRGTDTQYF.

This clonotype has just one count. Germline and junction disagree at one end, which may indicate a read error. The rearrangement links TRBV11-3 to TRBJ1-1; D unclear. Per germline, CDR1 SGHNT and CDR2 YENEEA. CDR3 length: 14 residues. CDR3 amino acids: CTSGLDPAEAEAFF. The CDR3 bases are TGTACCAGCGGCTTAGATCCGGCGGAGGCTGAAGCTTTCTTT.

In the case of this clonotype: This may arise from a read error, as a much more abundant clone is one base away. V is TRBV6-2 or TRBV6-3 and J is TRBJ2-7; 11 nucleotides line up with TRBD2. V was clipped by 2 bases and J by 2 bases; unmatched bases: 14. The V gene's germline CDR1 is MNHEY and CDR2 SVGEGT. The CDR3 sequence is 19 residues long. The CDR3 loop is CASSYLASGRPYFAYEQYF. The CDR3 region has the DNA TGTGCCAGCAGTTACCTCGCTAGCGGGAGGCCGTATTTTGCCTACGAGCAGTACTTC.

As regards this clonotype: Compared with germline, one end of the junction differs, possibly owing to a read error. The rearrangement uses TRBV7-9 and TRBJ1-1; D call uncertain. Per germline, CDR1 SEHNR and CDR2 FQNEAQ (reference sequence). This CDR3 contains 12 residues. The CDR3, as DNA: TGTGCCAGCAGCTCATATCAAGGATCGGCTTTATTT. Protein sequence: CASSSYQGSALF. Using reference TRBV7-9 and TRBJ1-1 for the parts outside the CDR3, the full variable domain is DTGVSQNPRHKITKRGQNVTFRCDPISEHNRLYWYRQTLGQGPEFLTYFQNEAQLEKSRLLSDRFSAERPKGSFSTLEIQRTEQGDSAMYLCASSSYQGSALFGQGTRLTVV.

This clonotype was found many times. The chain uses TRBV6-2 or TRBV6-3 and TRBJ1-3; D is perhaps TRBD1 (5 bases). This CDR3 is 14 amino acids long. Germline values: CDR1 MNHEY, CDR2 SVGEGT. The V end lost 6 bases, the J end lost 0 bases, and 9 bases lay between the germline ends. CDR3 bases: TGTGCCAGCAGGCCCGACAGCTCTGGAAACACCATATATTTT. The encoded protein is CASRPDSSGNTIYF.